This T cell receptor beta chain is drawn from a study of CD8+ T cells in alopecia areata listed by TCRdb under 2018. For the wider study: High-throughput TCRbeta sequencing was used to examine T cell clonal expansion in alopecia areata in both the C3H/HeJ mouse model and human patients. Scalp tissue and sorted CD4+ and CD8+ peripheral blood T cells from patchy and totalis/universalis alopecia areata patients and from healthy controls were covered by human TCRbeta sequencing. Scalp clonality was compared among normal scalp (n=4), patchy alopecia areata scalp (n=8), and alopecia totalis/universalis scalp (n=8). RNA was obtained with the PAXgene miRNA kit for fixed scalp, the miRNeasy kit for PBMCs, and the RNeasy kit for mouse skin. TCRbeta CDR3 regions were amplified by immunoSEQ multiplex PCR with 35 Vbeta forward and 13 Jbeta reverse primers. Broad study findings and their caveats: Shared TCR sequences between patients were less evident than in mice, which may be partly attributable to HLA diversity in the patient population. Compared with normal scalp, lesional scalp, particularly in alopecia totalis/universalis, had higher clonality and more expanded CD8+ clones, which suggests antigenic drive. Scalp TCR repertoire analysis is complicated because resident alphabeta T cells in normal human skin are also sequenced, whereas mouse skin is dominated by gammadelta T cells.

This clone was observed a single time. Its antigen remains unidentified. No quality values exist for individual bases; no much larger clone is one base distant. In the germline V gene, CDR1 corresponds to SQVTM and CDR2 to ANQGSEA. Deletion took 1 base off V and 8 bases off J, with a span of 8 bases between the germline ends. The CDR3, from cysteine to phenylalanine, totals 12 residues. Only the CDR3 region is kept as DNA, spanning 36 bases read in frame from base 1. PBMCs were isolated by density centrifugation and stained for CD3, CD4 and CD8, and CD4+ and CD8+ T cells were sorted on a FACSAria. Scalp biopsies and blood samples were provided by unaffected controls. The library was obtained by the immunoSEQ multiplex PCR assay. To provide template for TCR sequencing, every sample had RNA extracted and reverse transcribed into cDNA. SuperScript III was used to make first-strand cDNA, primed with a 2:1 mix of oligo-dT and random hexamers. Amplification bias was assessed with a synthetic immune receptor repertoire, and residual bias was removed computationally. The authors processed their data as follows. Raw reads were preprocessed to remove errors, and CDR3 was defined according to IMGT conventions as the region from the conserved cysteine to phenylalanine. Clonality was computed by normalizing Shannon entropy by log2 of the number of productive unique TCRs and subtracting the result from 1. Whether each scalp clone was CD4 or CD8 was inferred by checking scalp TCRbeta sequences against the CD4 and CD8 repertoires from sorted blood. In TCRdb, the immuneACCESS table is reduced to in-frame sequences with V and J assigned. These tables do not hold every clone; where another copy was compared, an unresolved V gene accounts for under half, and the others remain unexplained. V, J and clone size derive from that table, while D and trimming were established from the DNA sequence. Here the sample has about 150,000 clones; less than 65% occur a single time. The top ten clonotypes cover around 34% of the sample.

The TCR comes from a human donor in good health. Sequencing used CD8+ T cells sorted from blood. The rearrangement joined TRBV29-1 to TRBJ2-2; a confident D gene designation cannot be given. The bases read TGCAGCGTTGAAGGGTCCAGGGGGGAGCTGTTTTTT. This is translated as CSVEGSRGELFF.